This TCR beta chain was recorded in a study of tissue T cells after allogeneic stem cell transplantation. Points from the study as a whole: Anatomically similar tissues had similar TCR repertoires within each patient. Alloreactivity or antigen specificity of tissue TCRs was not determined; some clones might be host cells. Tissue-detected TCR repertoire was only partly captured by blood and spleen T cells.

Germline V gene data show CDR1 as MSHET and CDR2 as SYDVDS. The CDR3 spans 15 residues. Trimming stripped 6 bases from V and 3 bases from J, with 17 bases between. TCRbeta CDR3 was sequenced at survey depth with template counts. TCRdb keeps only in-frame clones here, not all; method: immunoSEQ multiplex PCR. The sample lists about 20,000 clones; 55% to 75% were seen once. Regarding this clone: Its antigen is not identified. Mouse names are used for the genes. With the read ending 1 residue before the CDR3 end, the germline J gene is used to fill in that end.

This sequence was found in a female BALB/c mouse in good health. This strain's MHC haplotype is H2-d. Sequencing was carried out using spleen. V is TRBV29 and J is TRBJ1-1; TRBD1 might be the D (6 bases). CDR3 region: CASRSWNREHTEVFF. CDR3 DNA (partial): TGTGCTAGCAGAAGTTGGAACAGGGAGCACACAGAAGTCTTC.